This T cell receptor (beta chain) was profiled in a study of T cells in Graves' hyperthyroidism and ophthalmopathy. This clonotype has a count of ten or more. Its specificity is unknown. Regions amplified from RNA transcripts were the TCR beta CDR3 regions. The HTBI primer set was used in a first-round RT-PCR of the TCR CDR3. Each CDR3 protein is one row after TCRdb ran MiXCR on the multiplex PCR reads. The sample consists of under 500,000 distinct CDR3 sequences, over 12% of them appearing once. A Clinical Activity Score of at least 3, a NOSPECS grade of at least 4 and a duration under 3 months were recorded in the ophthalmopathy patients. Every diagnosis used clinical symptoms, serum thyroxine and TRAb, thyroid ultrasound and orbital computed tomography. The PBMCs had their origin in 10 ml of fresh peripheral blood. Study-wide findings and caveats: Most clonotypes expanded in the thyroid (above 0.001) were also present in blood.

Germline trimming cut 5 bases from V and 2 bases from J; bases unmatched to any gene: 6. From germline, CDR1 is SEHNR and CDR2 FQNEAQ (reference sequence). The CDR3 is 14 amino acids. The chain carries TRBV7-9 and TRBJ2-7; 7 bases are a match to TRBD1. This clonotype originated in a man aged 45-65 years with Graves' ophthalmopathy. The sequenced sample consisted of blood. Here the CDR3 reads CASSPGTATYEQYF. CDR3 coding DNA: TGTGCCAGCAGCCCGGGGACAGCCACCTACGAGCAGTACTTC.